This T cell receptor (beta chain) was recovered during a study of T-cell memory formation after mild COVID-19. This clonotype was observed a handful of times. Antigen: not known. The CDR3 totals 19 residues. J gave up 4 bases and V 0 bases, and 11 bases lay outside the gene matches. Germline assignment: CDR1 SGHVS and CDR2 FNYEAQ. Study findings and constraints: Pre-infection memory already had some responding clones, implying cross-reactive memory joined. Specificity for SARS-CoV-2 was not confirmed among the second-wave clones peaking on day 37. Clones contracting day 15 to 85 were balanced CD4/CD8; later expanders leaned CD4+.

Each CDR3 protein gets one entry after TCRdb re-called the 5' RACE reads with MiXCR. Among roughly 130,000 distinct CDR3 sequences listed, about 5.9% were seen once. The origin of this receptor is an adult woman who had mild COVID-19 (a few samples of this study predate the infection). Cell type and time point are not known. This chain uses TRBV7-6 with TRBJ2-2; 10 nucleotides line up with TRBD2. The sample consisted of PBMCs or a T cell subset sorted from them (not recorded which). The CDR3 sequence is CASSLALVAGGPGTGELFF. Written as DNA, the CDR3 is TGTGCCAGCAGCTTAGCTCTAGTAGCGGGGGGCCCGGGCACCGGGGAGCTGTTTTTT.